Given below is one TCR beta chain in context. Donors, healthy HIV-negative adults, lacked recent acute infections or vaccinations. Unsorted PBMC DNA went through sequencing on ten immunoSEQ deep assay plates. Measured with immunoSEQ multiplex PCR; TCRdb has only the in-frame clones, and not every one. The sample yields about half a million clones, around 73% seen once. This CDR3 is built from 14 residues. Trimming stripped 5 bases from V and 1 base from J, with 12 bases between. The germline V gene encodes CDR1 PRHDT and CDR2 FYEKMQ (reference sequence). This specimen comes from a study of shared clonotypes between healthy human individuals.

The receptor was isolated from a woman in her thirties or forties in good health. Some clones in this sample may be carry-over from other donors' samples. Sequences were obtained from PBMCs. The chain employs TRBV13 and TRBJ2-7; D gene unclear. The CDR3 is CASSPGGRSYEQYF. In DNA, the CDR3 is TGTGCCAGCAGCCCGGGTGGCCGTTCCTACGAGCAGTACTTC.